The clone carrying this T cell receptor (beta chain) was detected only a few times. The antigen is unknown. One entry per CDR3 protein results from TCRdb running MiXCR on the 5' RACE reads. The sample contains about 540,000 distinct CDR3 sequences, roughly 13% of which appear only once. This sample was included in a study of CD8 T cells in ankylosing spondylitis. The junction had 7 bases not matched to a gene; V was cut back by 5 bases and J by 3 bases. There are 15 residues in the CDR3. Germline-derived CDR1 and CDR2 are LGHDT and YNNKEL (reference sequence). Points from the study as a whole: What appeared characteristic of ankylosing spondylitis blood was a TCR beta motif of 7 or 8 highly homologous variants.

This receptor was identified in a male donor with ankylosing spondylitis. The material sequenced was blood, either unsorted or a sorted T cell fraction (not recorded which). The genes are TRBV3-1 and TRBJ1-2; 9 positions agree with TRBD1. Here the CDR3 DNA reads TGTGCCAGCAGCGATGAAACAGGGGGCGACTATGGCTACACCTTC. Protein sequence: CASSDETGGDYGYTF.